This T cell receptor (beta chain) was recorded in a study of cytomegalovirus exposure and HLA in healthy donors (dated by TCRdb to 2017 to 2019). The study in broad terms: According to an earlier analysis of several hundred of the donors, about 179 million T cells yielded 90 million to 130 million unique TCR beta sequences and around 280 Gb of sequence data. Donor age, sex, ethnicity and CMV serostatus were compiled alongside the repertoire data. Because of strong linkage in the cohort, 4 to 6 DR-DQ haplotypes were treated as single units for association and clustering. The genetic ancestry cluster associated with self-reported Caucasian donors included about 81% of the roughly 360 genotyped donors. A separate validation cohort of about 110 different subjects was used in addition to the 666-subject first cohort. The study aimed to test whether signatures of past pathogen exposure could be identified by cataloging public T cell receptors. An earlier analysis of 587 of the donors used high-throughput TCR beta sequencing to judge whether each TCR beta V gene segment behaved as functional or pseudogenic. High-throughput TCR immunosequencing, statistical association of individual TCRs with disease status, and machine learning were combined to predict cytomegalovirus infection status. A later analysis re-examined previously published TCR beta repertoires from roughly 720 donors and added high-resolution HLA genotyping to investigate patterns of TCR occurrence. The number of donors typed differed by locus, with 629-630 for A, B, C, DRB1 and DQB1, roughly 520 for DQA1, over 600 for DPA1, and some 440 for DPB1. All discovery cohort repertoires had been generated on a single sequencing platform. In a later genetic analysis, genome-wide SNP genotypes for about three fifths of the roughly 670 donors were used, and that subset was treated as a discovery cohort. Rather than using new phenotypic data, the later analysis identified candidate immune exposures from TCR beta sequences and from how often those sequences occurred across donors. Across 398 genotyped donors of the cohort, an average of roughly 230,000 unique TCR beta nucleotide sequences per donor were sequenced, and 15% to 20% of those sequences were non-productive. About 300 gigabases of sequencing data and tens of millions of unique TCR sequences were included in an early release covering roughly 600 HLA-typed donors. HLA typing covered class I and class II loci at four-digit resolution. The study profiled the T cell repertoires of 500 to 800 subjects by immunosequencing and related them to cytomegalovirus serostatus. General findings and caveats noted by the study authors: Because the 87-base-pair reads could not distinguish some IMGT-functional V segments, including TRBV6-2 and TRBV6-3, those segments were excluded. According to a later genetic analysis, donors in an Asian-associated ancestry cluster had fewer N-insertions in productive TCRs than the approximately 670-donor mean. At a false discovery rate of 0.05, a later analysis linked under 20,000 TCR beta sequences to specific HLA alleles. Several of the top co-occurrence clusters appeared to be linked to parvovirus B19, influenza, CMV and Epstein-Barr virus, according to a later analysis. Linkage disequilibrium might explain the correlated functional status among segregating V segments, but an unknown experimental factor could not be excluded. When HLA alleles, especially DR and DQ, strongly co-occurred, TCR associations were difficult to assign to individual alleles. In vitro tests confirmed that a few of the cytomegalovirus-associated TCR beta chains recognize cytomegalovirus antigens. Because some donors lacked HLA typing at each locus, the association tests relied only on the typed subset. A later genetic analysis associated a missense DCLRE1C variant with V-gene and J-gene trimming of TCR beta chains, and an independent cohort replicated the association. In a later analysis, HLA-associated TCR beta chains showed more clonal expansion and lower generation probabilities than non-associated chains that were equally common. Most TCR sequences were observed very rarely across donors, whereas some public TCRs were present in many individuals. The sequencing pipeline was judged likely to have produced a cluster of highly shared sequence variants as a technical artifact. In both the original and validation cohorts, the classifier was reported to diagnose cytomegalovirus status with high specificity and sensitivity. The only immune exposure information available for the cohort was CMV serostatus. According to a later analysis, most CMV-associated TCR beta chains appeared to be HLA-restricted, and the HLA associations seemed to be driven largely by CMV exposure. Some 16 rarely observed V segments, including chromosome 9 orphons, were excluded from the earlier analysis of about 500 of the donors because counts were too low. The study gave a list of some 150 TCR beta chains associated with cytomegalovirus. Roughly uniform sequencing depth across donors was assumed in presence/absence analyses, although this assumption may not hold. The authors suggested that the approach could potentially be extended to other disease states and immunological phenotypes. A further reported finding was that TCR beta sequences accurately predicted the HLA-A and HLA-B alleles for most subjects in the first cohort. This cohort had only TCR beta chains sequenced, and the lack of alpha or paired-chain data limited which features could be detected. In an earlier analysis of under 600 of the donors, most TCR beta V segments were observed in productive rearrangements about 87% or about 30% of the time, broadly matching IMGT annotations. In a later analysis, the rate of TCR association differed among HLA loci, with DRB1 alleles having the most associated TCRs and HLA-C alleles having the fewest.

The CDR3 sequence holds 16 residues, the cysteine and phenylalanine included. The entry retains the CDR3 DNA only, 48 bases that are in frame from base 1. V loses 5 bases at its end and J loses 2 bases; junction bases beyond the gene matches: 5. The CDR1 and CDR2 encoded by the germline V gene are SGHVS and FQNEAQ. Libraries were constructed by the immunoSEQ multiplex PCR assay. For the multiplex PCR, a mixture combining 60 forward primers for TCR Vbeta segments and 13 reverse primers for TCR Jbeta segments was used. The CDR3 region of rearranged TCR beta genes was amplified from genomic DNA with a multiplex PCR assay. The amplified TCR beta libraries were sequenced on the Illumina HiSeq System as 87-base-pair reads. Per the source publication's procedure: In a later analysis, roughly 80 million unique TCR beta chains were counted across the 500 to 850 repertoires, and roughly 11 million of these chains were shared by at least two donors. A nearest-neighbor algorithm error-corrected the raw reads and collapsed the reads into unique sequences, merging closely related sequences to remove PCR and sequencing errors. Alignment of CDR3 sequences to IMGT reference sequences was used to assign V, D and J gene segments. Each retained sequence needed at least a six-nucleotide match to both a V gene segment and a J gene segment. Rearrangements were classified as productive when the CDR3 lacked stop codons and remained in frame with V and J, and all other rearrangements were classified as non-productive. Following IMGT convention, CDR3 was defined as the stretch from the second conserved V-encoded cysteine up to the conserved J-encoded phenylalanine. The earlier analysis of around 640 of the donors excluded sequences that lacked an unambiguous match to a single V gene segment. An earlier analysis of 587 of the donors called V segments functional above 56.7% productive rearrangements and segregating when the between-donor standard deviation exceeded 5%. A statistical classification framework was built for diagnosing cytomegalovirus status from the catalog of TCR beta chain sequences. In a later analysis, TCR nucleotide sequences were compared against IMGT/GENE-DB human TR gene sequences so that V and J genes could be assigned. A later analysis assigned CDR3 sequences and most-parsimonious VDJ recombination scenarios with the TCRdist pipeline. In a later analysis, each TCR beta chain was defined by its CDR3 amino acid sequence together with its V-gene family, and reads without a unique V-gene family were excluded. As a way to deal with suspected cross-contamination and a sequencing artifact, a later analysis dropped 640 or so nucleotide sequences that were highly shared and had low generation probability. A later analysis calculated a clonal expansion index for each public chain from normalized within-repertoire ranks of inferred template counts. In a later analysis, generation probabilities were computed using a VDJ recombination model fitted to out-of-frame rearrangements, and the results were checked against IGoR. In a later analysis, hypergeometric tests were used to score TCR-TCR, TCR-HLA and TCR-CMV co-occurrence, with a repertoire-size bias correction applied to TCR pairs. False discovery rates were estimated in a later analysis by permuting HLA or CMV assignments 20 times. A later analysis grouped co-occurring TCRs with DBSCAN, adding TCRdist sequence similarity when clustering within HLA-allele-positive subsets. Co-occurrence clustering excluded repertoires with fewer than 30,000 or more than 120,000 public chains, plus five with anomalous nucleotide sharing. The immuneACCESS repertoire file appears here via TCRdb, limited to in-frame rearrangements. These files lack a portion of the clones; in checked studies, under half of the deficit traces to unresolved V genes, and the cause of the others is not known. V, J and clone size are those of that table, while D and trimming were read from the DNA. The sample table contains about 280,000 clones; only one count was recorded for about 90% of them. The ten biggest clones cover approximately 2.2% of the sample.

In total, 600 or so healthy bone marrow donors made up the cohort. At the time of sampling, all cohort members were nominally healthy, though unrecorded immune exposures were likely present. The donor was CMV seronegative and belonged to the group of under 400 seronegative cohort members. A peripheral blood sample was provided by each donor, and peripheral blood mononuclear cells were used for TCR beta sequencing. Genomic DNA extraction from the blood cell samples was performed with the Qiagen DNeasy Blood Extraction Kit. A word on this clone: It lacks a known antigen. The sample holds no much larger clone one base away, and base qualities are not on file.

The clonotype was recovered from a young woman in good health and CMV-seronegative. The sequence links TRBV7-8 to TRBJ1-6, with 8 bases in between that match TRBD1. Sequencing was performed on PBMCs. The nucleotides read TGTGCCAGCAGCCTACGACAGGGGACCTATAATTCACCCCTCCACTTT. Its translation reads: CASSLRQGTYNSPLHF.